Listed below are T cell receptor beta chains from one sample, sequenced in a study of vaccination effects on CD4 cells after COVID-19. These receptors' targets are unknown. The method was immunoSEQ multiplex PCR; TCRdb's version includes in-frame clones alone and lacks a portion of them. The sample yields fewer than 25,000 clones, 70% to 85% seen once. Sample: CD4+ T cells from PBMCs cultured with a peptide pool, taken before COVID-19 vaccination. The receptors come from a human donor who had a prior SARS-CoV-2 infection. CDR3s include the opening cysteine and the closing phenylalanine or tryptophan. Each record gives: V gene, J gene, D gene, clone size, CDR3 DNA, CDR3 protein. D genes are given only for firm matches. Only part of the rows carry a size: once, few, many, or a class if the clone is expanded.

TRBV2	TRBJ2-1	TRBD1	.	TGTGCCAGCAGACAGGGACAGGGATTTTCCGTGACCGATGAGCAGTTCTTC	CASRQGQGFSVTDEQFF
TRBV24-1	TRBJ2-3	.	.	TGTGCCACCAGTGACATATCAGATACGCAGTATTTT	CATSDISDTQYF
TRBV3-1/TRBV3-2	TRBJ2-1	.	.	TGTGCCAGCAGCCAAGTCTCCGGAGGGGGTGAGCAGTTCTTC	CASSQVSGGGEQFF
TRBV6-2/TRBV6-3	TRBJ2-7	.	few	TGTGCCAGCAGCCGTGGACAGAGCCCCTACGAGCAGTACTTC	CASSRGQSPYEQYF
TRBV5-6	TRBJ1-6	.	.	TGTGCCAGCAGCACCTCCTCGCGGGGGGATTCACCCCTCCACTTT	CASSTSSRGDSPLHF
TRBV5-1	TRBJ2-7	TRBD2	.	TGCGCCAGCAGCTTAGGTCTAGCGGGGGCCTACGAGCAGTACTTC	CASSLGLAGAYEQYF
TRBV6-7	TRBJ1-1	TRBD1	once	TGTGCCAGCACCCCAGGGGGGCCGGTCACTGAAGCTTTCTTT	CASTPGGPVTEAFF
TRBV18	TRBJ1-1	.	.	TGTGCCAGCTCAGAGACGGACTTGCATGAAGCTTTCTTT	CASSETDLHEAFF
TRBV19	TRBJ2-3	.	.	TGTGCCAGTAGTATAGGTCTTTGGATAGATACGCAGTATTTT	CASSIGLWIDTQYF
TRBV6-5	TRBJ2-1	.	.	TGTGCCAGCAGGGGGGATGAGAATGAGCAGTTCTTC	CASRGDENEQFF
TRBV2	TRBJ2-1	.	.	TGTGCCAGCAGTGGGGATGGGTTGTATGAGCAGTTCTTC	CASSGDGLYEQFF
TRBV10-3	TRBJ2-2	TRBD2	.	TGTGCCATCAGTGTGGCTAGCGGGATGGCCATAAACACCGGGGAGCTGTTTTTT	CAISVASGMAINTGELFF
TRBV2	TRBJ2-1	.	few	TGTGCCAGCAGTGAAAATGGGATGCGTGAGCAGTTCTTC	CASSENGMREQFF
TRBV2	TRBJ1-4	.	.	TGTGCCAGCAGTGCCCGGCCCATTGAGGCTAATGAAAAACTGTTTTTT	CASSARPIEANEKLFF
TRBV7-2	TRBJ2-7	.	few	TGTGCCAGCAGCTTAGAGTACTGGCAGGACTACGAGCAGTACTTC	CASSLEYWQDYEQYF
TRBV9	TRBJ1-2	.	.	TGTGCCAGCAGCGTATCCCCCTTGACCTATGGCTACACCTTC	CASSVSPLTYGYTF
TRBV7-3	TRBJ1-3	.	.	TGTGCCAGCAGCGTGGGACCCTCTGGAAACACCATATATTTT	CASSVGPSGNTIYF
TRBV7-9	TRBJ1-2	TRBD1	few	TGTGCCACGGGACAGGACCTCTATGGCTACACCTTC	CATGQDLYGYTF
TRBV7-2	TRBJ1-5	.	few	TGTGCCAGCAGCTTATTTGAACGGCAGCCCCAGCATTTT	CASSLFERQPQHF
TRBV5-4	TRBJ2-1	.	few	TGTGCCAGCAGCTTGAAATTCACCTACAATGAGCAGTTCTTC	CASSLKFTYNEQFF
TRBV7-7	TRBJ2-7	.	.	TGTGCTAGCAGCGAAAGTCTAGGCCCCTACGAGCAGTACTTC	CASSESLGPYEQYF
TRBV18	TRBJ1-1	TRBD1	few	TGTGCCAGCTCACGGCAGGGACAGGGTGAAGCTTTCTTT	CASSRQGQGEAFF
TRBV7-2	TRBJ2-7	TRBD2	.	TGTGCCAGCAGCACCCGGACTAGCGAGAGCTACGAGCAGTACTTC	CASSTRTSESYEQYF
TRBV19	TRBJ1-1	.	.	TGTGCCAGTAGTATAGATCGGCTATCGGAAGCTTTCTTT	CASSIDRLSEAFF
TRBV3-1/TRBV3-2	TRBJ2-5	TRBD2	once	TGTGCCAGCAGCCAAGTCGGGAGGGGCTGGGGAGAGACCCAGTACTTC	CASSQVGRGWGETQYF
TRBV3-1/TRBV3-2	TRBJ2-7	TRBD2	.	TGTGCCAGCAGTCTTCAGACTAGCGGAGCTTTCTACGAGCAGTACTTC	CASSLQTSGAFYEQYF
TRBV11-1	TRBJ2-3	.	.	TGTGCCAGCCCCTTTGAGGTCAGGTGCACAGATACGCAGTATTTT	CASPFEVRCTDTQYF
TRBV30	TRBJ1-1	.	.	TGTGCCTGGAGTGTACTTGCAGACACTGAAGCTTTCTTT	CAWSVLADTEAFF
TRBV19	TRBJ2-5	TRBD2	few	TGTGCCAGTAGTATTATTCCCGGGCTAGCGGGGGCCCAAGAGACCCAGTACTTC	CASSIIPGLAGAQETQYF